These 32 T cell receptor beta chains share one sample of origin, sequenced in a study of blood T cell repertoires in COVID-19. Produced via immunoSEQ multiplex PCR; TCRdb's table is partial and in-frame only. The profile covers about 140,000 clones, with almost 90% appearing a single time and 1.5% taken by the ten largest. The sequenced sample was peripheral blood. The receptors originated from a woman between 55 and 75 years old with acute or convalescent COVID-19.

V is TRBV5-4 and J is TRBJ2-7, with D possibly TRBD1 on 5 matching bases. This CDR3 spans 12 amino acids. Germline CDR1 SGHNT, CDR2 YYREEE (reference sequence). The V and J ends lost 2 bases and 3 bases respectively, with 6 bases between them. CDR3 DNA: TGTGCCAGCAGCTTTCAGGGCTACGAGCAGTACTTC. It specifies CASSFQGYEQYF.

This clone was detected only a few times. The chain's CDR3 is CATSSSDRGLGYTF. The DNA for the CDR3 is TGTGCCACCAGTTCTTCTGACAGGGGGCTAGGCTACACCTTC. The rearrangement links TRBV24-1 to TRBJ1-2, with TRBD1 identical over 10 bases. CDR1 and CDR2 from the germline V gene are KGHDR and SFDVKD. The CDR3 contains 14 residues. V lost 6 bases and J lost 8; bases outside the gene matches: 8.

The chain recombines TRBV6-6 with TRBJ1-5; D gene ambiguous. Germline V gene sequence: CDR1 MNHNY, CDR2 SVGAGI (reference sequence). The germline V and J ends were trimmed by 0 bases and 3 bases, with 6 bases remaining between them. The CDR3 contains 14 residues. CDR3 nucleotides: TGTGCCAGCAGTTACTCGGAGGCCAATCAGCCCCAGCATTTT. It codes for CASSYSEANQPQHF.

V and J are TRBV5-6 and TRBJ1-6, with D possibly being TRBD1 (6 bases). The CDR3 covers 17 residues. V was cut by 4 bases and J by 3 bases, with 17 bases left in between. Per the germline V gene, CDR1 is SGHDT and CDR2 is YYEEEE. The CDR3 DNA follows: TGTGCCAGCAGCCGAACCCTACAGGGCCTCTATAATTCACCCCTCCACTTT. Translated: CASSRTLQGLYNSPLHF.

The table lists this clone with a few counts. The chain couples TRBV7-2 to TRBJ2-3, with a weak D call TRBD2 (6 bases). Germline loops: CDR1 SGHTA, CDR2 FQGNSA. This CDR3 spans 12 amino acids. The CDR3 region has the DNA TGTGCTTCGGGGGACCGCACAGATACGCAGTATTTT. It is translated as CASGDRTDTQYF.

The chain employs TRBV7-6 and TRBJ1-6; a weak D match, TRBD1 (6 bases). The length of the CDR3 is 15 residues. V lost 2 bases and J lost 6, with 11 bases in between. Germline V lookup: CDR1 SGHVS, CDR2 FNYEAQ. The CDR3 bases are TGTGCCAGCAGCTTACGGGACAATACTAATTCACCCCTCCACTTT. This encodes CASSLRDNTNSPLHF.

The CDR3 here is CASSLSGTGNSPLHF. In nucleotides, the CDR3 is TGTGCCAGCAGCTTATCCGGGACAGGGAATTCACCCCTCCACTTT. The rearrangement links TRBV11-2 to TRBJ1-6, with 9 bases that match TRBD1. Trimming cost V 2 bases and J 7 bases; bases outside gene matches: 3. The CDR3 consists of 15 residues. Germline V gene sequence: CDR1 SGHAT, CDR2 FQNNGV.

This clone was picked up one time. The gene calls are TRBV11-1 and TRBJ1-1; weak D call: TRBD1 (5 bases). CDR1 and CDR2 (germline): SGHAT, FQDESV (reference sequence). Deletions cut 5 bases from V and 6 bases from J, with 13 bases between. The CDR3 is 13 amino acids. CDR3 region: CASSGGGTAEAFF. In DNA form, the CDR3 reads TGTGCCAGCAGCGGTGGGGGGACCGCTGAAGCTTTCTTT.

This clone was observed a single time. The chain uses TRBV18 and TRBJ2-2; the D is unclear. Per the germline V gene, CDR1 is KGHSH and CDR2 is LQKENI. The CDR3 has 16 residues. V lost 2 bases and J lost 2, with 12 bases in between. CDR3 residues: CASSPGQAFNTGELFF. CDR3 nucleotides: TGTGCCAGCTCACCAGGGCAGGCCTTTAACACCGGGGAGCTGTTTTTT.

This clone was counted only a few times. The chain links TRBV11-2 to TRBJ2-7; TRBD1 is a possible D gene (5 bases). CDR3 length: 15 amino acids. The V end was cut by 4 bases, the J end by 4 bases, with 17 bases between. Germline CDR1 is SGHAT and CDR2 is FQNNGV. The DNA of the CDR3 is TGTGCCAGCAGCTCTTACCGACATAGACAGTACGAGCAGTACTTC. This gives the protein CASSSYRHRQYEQYF.

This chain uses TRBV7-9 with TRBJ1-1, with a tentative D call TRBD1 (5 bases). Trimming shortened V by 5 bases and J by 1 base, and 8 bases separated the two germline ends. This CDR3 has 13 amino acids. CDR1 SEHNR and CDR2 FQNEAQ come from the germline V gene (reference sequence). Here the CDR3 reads CASSRQKNTEAFF. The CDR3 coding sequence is TGTGCCAGCAGCCGACAGAAGAACACTGAAGCTTTCTTT.

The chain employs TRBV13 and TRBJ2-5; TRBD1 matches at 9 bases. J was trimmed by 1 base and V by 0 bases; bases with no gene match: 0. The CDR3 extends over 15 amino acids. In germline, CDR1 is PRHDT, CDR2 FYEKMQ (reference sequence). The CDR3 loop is CASSLGTGGQETQYF. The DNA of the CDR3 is TGTGCCAGCAGCTTAGGGACAGGGGGCCAAGAGACCCAGTACTTC.

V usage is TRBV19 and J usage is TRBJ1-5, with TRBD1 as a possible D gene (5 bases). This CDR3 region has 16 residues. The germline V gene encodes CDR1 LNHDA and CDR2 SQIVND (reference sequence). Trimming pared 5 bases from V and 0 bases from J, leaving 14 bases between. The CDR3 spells CASSSPTAYSNQPQHF. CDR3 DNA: TGTGCCAGTAGTTCCCCGACAGCCTATAGCAATCAGCCCCAGCATTTT.

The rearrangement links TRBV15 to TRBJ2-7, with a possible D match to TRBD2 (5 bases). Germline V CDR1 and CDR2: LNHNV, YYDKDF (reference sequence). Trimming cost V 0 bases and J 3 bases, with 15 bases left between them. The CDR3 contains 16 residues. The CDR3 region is CATSRDQFGDGYEQYF. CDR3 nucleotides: TGTGCCACCAGCAGAGATCAGTTCGGGGATGGCTACGAGCAGTACTTC. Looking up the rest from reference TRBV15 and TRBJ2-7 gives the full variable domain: DAMVIQNPRYQVTQFGKPVTLSCSQTLNHNVMYWYQQKSSQAPKLLFHYYDKDFNNEADTPDNFQSRRPNTSFCFLDIRSPGLGDTAMYLCATSRDQFGDGYEQYFGPGTRLTVT.

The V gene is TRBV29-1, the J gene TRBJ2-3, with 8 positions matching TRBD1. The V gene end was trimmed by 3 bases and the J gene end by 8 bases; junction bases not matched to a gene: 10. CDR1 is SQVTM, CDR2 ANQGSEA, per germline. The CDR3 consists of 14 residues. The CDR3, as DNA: TGCAGCGTTGATCCGGGACAGGCCGCGGCTACGCAGTATTTT. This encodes CSVDPGQAAATQYF.

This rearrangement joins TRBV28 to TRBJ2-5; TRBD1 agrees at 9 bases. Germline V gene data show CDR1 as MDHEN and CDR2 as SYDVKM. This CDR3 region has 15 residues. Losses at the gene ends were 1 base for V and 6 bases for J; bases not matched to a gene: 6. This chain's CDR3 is CASSLSGQGLKTQYF. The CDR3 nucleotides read TGTGCCAGCAGTTTATCTGGACAGGGGTTGAAGACCCAGTACTTC. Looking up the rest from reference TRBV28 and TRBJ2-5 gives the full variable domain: DVKVTQSSRYLVKRTGEKVFLECVQDMDHENMFWYRQDPGLGLRLIYFSYDVKMKEKGDIPEGYSVSREKKERFSLILESASTNQTSMYLCASSLSGQGLKTQYFGPGTRLLVL.

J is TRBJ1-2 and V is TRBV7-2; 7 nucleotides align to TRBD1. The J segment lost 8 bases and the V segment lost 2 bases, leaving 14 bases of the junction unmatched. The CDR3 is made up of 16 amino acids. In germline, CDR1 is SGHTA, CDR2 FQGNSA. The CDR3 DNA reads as TGTGCCAGCAGCTTACACCGACAGGGCGGGCCCGGAGGCTACACCTTC. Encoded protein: CASSLHRQGGPGGYTF.

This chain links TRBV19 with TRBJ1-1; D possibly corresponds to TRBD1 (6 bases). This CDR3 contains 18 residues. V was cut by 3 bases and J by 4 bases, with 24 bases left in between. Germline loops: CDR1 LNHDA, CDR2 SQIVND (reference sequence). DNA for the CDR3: TGTGCCAGTAGTATTAGGGGGGGGTATAAGGTGGGAGTCACTGAAGCTTTCTTT. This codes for CASSIRGGYKVGVTEAFF.

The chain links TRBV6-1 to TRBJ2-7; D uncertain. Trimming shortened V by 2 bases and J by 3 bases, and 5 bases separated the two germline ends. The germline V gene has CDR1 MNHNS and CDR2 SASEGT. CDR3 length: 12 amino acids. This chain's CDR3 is CASSEQVYEQYF. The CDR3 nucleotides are TGTGCCAGCAGTGAACAGGTCTACGAGCAGTACTTC.

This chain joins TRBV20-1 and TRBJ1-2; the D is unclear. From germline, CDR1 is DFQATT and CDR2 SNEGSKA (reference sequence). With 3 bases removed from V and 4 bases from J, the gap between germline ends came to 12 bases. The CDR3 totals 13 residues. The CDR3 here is CSASQQNSYGYTF. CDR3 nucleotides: TGCAGTGCTAGTCAACAGAACAGCTATGGCTACACCTTC.

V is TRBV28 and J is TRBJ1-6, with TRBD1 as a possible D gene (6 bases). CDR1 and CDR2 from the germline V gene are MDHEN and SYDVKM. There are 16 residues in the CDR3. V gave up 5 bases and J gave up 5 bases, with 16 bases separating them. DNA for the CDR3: TGTGCCAGCAGTGCACAGGGTCTGTTCGATAATTCACCCCTCCACTTT. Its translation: CASSAQGLFDNSPLHF.

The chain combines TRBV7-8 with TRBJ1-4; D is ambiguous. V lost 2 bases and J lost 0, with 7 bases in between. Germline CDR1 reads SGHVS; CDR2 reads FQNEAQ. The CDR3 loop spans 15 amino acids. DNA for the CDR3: TGTGCCAGCAGCTTACGCGGGACAACTAATGAAAAACTGTTTTTT. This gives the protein CASSLRGTTNEKLFF.

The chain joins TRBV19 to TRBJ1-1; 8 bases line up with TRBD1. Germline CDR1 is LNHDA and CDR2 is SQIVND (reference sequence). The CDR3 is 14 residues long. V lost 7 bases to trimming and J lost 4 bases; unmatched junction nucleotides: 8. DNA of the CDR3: TGTGCCAGTACCCGGGACAGGCAAGTCACTGAAGCTTTCTTT. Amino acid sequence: CASTRDRQVTEAFF. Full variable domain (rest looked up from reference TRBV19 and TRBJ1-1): DGGITQSPKYLFRKEGQNVTLSCEQNLNHDAMYWYRQDPGQGLRLIYYSQIVNDFQKGDIAEGYSVSREKKESFPLTVTSAQKNPTAFYLCASTRDRQVTEAFFGQGTRLTVV.

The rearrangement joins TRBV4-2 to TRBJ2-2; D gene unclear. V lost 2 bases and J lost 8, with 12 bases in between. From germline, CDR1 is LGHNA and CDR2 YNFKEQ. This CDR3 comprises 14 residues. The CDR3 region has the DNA TGTGCCAGCAGCCAACCGCAGGCCTCAGGGGAGCTGTTTTTT. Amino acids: CASSQPQASGELFF.

For the CDR3, the DNA is TGTGCCAGCAGCTTCGGACAGGGGGAAACTAACTATGGCTACACCTTC. Translating it yields CASSFGQGETNYGYTF. The rearrangement links TRBV5-4 to TRBJ1-2; 10 nucleotides align to TRBD1. This CDR3 is built from 16 residues. Germline V gene sequence: CDR1 SGHNT, CDR2 YYREEE (reference sequence). Trimming removed 2 bases from V and 0 bases from J; junction bases left unmatched: 4.

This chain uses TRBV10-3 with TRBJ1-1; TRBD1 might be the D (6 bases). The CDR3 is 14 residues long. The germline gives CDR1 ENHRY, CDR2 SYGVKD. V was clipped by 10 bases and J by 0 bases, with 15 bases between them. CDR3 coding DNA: TGTGCCAGCGAACCAGGGGACGTGAACACTGAAGCTTTCTTT. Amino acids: CASEPGDVNTEAFF.

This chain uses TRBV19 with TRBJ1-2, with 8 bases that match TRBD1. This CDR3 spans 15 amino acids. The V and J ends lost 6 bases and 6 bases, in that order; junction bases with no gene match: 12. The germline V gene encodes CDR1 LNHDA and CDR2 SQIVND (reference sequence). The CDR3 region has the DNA TGTGCCAGTAGCCTGAGGCAGGGGGCGAGAGATGGCTACACCTTC. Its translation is CASSLRQGARDGYTF.

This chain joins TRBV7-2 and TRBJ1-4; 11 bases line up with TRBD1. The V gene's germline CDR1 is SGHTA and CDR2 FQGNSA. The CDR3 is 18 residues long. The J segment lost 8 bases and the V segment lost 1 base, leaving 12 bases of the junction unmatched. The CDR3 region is CASSLEGQGAWGHEKLFF. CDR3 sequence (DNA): TGTGCCAGCAGCTTAGAAGGACAGGGGGCTTGGGGCCACGAAAAACTGTTTTTT.

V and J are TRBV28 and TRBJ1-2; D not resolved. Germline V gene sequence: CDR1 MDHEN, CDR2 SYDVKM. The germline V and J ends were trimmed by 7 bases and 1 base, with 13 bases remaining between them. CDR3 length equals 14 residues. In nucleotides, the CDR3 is TGTGCCAGCACCTTGCAGCAGGTTAACTATGGCTACACCTTC. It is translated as CASTLQQVNYGYTF.

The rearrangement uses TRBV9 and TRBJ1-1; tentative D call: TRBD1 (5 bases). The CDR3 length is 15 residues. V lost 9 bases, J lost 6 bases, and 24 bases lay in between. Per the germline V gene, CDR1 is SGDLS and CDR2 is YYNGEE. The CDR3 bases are TGTGCCACCAACGAGGTGGGGGGTTTCGCCGCTGAAGCTTTCTTT. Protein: CATNEVGGFAAEAFF.

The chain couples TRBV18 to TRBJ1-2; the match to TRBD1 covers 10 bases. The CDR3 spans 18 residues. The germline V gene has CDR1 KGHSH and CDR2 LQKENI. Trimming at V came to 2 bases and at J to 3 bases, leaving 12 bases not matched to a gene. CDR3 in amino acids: CASSPSYQTGTGDYGYTF. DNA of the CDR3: TGTGCCAGCTCACCATCCTACCAAACCGGGACAGGGGACTATGGCTACACCTTC.

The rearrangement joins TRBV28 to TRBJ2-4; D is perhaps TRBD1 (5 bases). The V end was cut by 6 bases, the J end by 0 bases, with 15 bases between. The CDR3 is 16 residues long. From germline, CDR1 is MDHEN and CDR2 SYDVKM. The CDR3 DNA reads TGTGCCAGCAGACCCGACAGCCTTTTAGCCAAAAACATTCAGTACTTC. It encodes CASRPDSLLAKNIQYF.